This TCR beta chain appears in the sequencing data of a study of T-cell memory formation after mild COVID-19. Study results and caveats: Pre-infection memory already had some responding clones, implying cross-reactive memory joined.

Each CDR3 protein gets one entry after TCRdb re-called the 5' RACE reads with MiXCR. The profile shows about 29,000 distinct CDR3 sequences, around 12% of them singletons. Looked up from germline, CDR1 is LGHNA and CDR2 is YSLEER. CDR3 length: 17 residues. V lost 0 bases and J lost 4; bases outside the gene matches: 8. By its share, this clonotype is medium-sized (0.01 to 0.1%). Its specificity is not known. The material sequenced was PBMCs or a T cell subset sorted from them (not recorded which). The origin of this receptor is an adult woman who had mild COVID-19 (a few samples of this study predate the infection). Cell type and time point are not known. The rearrangement uses TRBV4-3 and TRBJ2-1, with 8 nucleotides matching TRBD2. The CDR3 DNA reads TGCGCCAGCAGCCAAGATCATGAGACTAGCGCGTACAATGAGCAGTTCTTC. The encoded protein is CASSQDHETSAYNEQFF.